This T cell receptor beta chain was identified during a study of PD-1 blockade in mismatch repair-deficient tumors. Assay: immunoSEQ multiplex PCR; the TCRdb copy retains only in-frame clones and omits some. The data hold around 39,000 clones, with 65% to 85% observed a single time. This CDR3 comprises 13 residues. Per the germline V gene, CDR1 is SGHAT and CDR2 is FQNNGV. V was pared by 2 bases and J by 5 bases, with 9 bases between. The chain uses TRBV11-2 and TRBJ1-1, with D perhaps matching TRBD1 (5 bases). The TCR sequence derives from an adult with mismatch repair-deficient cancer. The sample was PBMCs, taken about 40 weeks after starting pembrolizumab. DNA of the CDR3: TGTGCCAGCAGCTTACCAGGGAGGACTGAAGCTTTCTTT. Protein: CASSLPGRTEAFF.